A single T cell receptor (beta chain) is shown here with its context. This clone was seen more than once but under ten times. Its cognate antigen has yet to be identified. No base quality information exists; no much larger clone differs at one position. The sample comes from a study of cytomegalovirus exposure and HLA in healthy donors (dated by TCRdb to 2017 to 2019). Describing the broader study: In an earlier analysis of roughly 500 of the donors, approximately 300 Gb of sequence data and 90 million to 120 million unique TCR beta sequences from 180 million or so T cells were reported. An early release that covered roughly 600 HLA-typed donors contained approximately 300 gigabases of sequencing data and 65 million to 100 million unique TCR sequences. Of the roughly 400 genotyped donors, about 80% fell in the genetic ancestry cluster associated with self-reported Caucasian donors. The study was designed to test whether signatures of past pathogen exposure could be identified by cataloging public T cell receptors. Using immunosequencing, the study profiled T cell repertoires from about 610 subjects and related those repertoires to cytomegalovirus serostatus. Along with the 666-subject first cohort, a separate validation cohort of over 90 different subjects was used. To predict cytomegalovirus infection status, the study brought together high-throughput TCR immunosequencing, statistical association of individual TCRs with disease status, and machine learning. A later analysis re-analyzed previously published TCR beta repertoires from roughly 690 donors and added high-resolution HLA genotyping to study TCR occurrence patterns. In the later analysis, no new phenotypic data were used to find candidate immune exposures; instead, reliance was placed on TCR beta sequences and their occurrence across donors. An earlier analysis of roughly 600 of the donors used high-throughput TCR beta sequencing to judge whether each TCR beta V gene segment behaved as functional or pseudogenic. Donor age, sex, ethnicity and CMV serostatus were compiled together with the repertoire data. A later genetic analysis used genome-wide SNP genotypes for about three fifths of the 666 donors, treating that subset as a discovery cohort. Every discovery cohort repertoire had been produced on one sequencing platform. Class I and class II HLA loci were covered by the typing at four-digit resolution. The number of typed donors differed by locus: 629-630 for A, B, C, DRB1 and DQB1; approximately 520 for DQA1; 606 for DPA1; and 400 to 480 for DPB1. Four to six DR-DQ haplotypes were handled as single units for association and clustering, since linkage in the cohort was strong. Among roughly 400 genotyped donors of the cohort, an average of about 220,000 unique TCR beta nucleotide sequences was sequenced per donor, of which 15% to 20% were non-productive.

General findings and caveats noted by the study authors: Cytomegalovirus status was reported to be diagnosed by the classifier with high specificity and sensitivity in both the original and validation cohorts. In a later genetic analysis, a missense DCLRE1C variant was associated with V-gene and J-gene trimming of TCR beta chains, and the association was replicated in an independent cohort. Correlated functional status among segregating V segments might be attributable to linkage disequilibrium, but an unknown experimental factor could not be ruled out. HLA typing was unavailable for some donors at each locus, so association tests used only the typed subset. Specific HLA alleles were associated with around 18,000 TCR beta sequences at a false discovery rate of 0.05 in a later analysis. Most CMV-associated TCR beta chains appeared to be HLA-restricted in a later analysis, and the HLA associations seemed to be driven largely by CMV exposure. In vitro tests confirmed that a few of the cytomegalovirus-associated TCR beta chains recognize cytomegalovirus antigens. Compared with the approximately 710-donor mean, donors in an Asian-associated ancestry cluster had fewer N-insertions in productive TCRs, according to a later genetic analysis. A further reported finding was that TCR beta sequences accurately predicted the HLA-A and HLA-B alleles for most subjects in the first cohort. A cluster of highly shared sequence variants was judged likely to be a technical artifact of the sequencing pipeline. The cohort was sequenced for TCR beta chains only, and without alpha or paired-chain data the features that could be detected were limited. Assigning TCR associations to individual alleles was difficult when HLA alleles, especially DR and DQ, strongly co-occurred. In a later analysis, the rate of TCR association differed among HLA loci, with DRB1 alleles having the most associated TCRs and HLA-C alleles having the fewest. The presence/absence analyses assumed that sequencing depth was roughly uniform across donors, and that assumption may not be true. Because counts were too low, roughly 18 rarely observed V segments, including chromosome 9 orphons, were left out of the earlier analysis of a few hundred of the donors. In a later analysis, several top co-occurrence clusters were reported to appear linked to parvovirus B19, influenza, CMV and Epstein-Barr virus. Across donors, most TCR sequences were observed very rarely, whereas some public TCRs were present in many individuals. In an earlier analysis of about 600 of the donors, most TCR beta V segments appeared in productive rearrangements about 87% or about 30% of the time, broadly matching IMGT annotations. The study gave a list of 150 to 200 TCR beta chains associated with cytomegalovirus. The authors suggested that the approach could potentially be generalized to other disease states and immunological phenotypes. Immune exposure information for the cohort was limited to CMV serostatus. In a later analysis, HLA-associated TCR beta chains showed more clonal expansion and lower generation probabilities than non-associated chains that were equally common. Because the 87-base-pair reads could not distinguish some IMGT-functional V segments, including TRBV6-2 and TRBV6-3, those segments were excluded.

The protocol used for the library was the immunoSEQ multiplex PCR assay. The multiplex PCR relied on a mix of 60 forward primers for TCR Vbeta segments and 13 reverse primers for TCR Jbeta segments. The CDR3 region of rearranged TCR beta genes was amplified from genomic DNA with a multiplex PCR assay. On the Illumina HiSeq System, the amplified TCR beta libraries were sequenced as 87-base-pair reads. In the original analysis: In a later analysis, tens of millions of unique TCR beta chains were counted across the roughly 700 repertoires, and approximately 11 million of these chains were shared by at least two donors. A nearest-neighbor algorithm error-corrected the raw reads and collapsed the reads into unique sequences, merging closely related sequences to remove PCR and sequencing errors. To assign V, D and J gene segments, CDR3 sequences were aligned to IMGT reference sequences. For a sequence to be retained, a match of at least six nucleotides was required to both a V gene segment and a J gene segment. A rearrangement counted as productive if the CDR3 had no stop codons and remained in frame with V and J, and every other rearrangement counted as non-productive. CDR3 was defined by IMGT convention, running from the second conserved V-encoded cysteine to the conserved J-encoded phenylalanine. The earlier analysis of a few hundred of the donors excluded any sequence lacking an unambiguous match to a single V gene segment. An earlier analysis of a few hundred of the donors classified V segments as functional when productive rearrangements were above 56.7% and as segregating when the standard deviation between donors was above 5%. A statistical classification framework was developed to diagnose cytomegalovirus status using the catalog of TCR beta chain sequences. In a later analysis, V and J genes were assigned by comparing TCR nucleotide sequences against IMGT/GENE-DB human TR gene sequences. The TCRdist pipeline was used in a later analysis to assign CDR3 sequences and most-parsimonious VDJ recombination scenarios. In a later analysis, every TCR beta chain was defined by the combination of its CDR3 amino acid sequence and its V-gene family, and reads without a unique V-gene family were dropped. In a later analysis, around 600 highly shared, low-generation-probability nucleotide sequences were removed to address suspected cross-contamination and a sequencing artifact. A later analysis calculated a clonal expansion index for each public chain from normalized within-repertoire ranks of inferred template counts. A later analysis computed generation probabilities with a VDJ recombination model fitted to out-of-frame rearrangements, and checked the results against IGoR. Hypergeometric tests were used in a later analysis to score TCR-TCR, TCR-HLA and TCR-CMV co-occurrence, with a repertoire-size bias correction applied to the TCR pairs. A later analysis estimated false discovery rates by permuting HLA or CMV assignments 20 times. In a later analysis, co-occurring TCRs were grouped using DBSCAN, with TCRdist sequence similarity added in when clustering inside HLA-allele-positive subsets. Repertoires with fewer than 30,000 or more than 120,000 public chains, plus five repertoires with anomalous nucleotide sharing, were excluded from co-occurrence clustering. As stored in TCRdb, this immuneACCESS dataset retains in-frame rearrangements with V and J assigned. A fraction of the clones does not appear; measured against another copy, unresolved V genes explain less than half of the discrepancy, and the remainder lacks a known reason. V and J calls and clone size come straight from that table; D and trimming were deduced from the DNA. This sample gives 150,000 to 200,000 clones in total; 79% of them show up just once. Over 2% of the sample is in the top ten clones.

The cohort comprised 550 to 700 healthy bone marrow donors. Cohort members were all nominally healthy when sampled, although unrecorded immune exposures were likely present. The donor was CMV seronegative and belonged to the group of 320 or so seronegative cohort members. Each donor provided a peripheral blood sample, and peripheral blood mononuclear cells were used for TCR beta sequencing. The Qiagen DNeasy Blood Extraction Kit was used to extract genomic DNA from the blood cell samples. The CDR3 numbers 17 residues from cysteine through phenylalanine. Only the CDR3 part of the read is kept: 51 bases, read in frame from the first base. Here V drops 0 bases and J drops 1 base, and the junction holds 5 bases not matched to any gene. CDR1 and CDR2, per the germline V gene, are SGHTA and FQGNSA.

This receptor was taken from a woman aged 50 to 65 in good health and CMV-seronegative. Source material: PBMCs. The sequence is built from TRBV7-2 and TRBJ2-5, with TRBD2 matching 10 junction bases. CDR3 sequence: CASSLAGASGGQETQYF. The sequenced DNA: TGTGCCAGCAGCTTAGCGGGGGCTAGCGGGGGCCAAGAGACCCAGTACTTC.